Shown below are 6 T cell receptor beta chains from a single sample sequenced in a study of human T cells and chemical hapten exposure. From the RACE reads, TCRdb called clonotypes with MiXCR, one entry per CDR3 protein. The data contain fewer than 500,000 distinct CDR3 sequences, roughly 4.8% of them singletons. Time point given: patch test 1, 2 weeks after DPC sensitization. Treatment here: therapeutic diphenylcyclopropenone sensitization with weekly scalp DPC. Sequenced material: whole blood, taken in connection with sensitization to the hapten diphenylcyclopropenone (DPC). Source of these receptors: a woman aged 45-65 years with alopecia areata. Some clones in this sample may be carry-over from other donors' samples.

J is TRBJ1-1 and V is TRBV7-3; the D is unclear. CDR1 and CDR2 from the germline V gene are SGHTA and FQGTGA. The CDR3 covers 14 residues. Trimming took off 4 bases at V and 4 bases at J, with 13 bases between the two ends. The CDR3 DNA follows: TGTGCCAGCAGCTCCTCCTCAGGAACCACTGAAGCTTTCTTT. Its translation: CASSSSSGTTEAFF. Looking up the rest from reference TRBV7-3 and TRBJ1-1 gives the full variable domain: GAGVSQTPSNKVTEKGKYVELRCDPISGHTALYWYRQSLGQGPEFLIYFQGTGAADDSGLPNDRFFAVRPEGSVSTLKIQRTERGDSAVYLCASSSSSGTTEAFFGQGTRLTVV.

V usage is TRBV20-1 and J usage is TRBJ2-7; perhaps D is TRBD1 or TRBD2 (5 bases each). The CDR3 runs to 15 residues. V dropped 3 bases and J dropped 2 bases, with 17 bases sitting between them. Germline lookup yields CDR1 DFQATT and CDR2 SNEGSKA (reference sequence). Here the CDR3 DNA reads TGCAGTGCTAGGAACCGGGACCGCAGCCCCTACGAGCAGTACTTC. It encodes CSARNRDRSPYEQYF.

This clonotype occurred many times. The genes are TRBV6-6 and TRBJ2-7; D uncertain. With 5 bases removed from V and 4 bases from J, the gap between germline ends came to 6 bases. The CDR3 consists of 11 residues. The germline V gene encodes CDR1 MNHNY and CDR2 SVGAGI (reference sequence). The CDR3 DNA is TGTGCCAGCAGTACCAATTACGAGCAGTACTTC. This sequence encodes CASSTNYEQYF.

This clonotype was found many times. This chain joins TRBV3-1 and TRBJ1-5, with D tentatively TRBD1 (5 bases). CDR3 length: 16 amino acids. Germline values: CDR1 LGHDT, CDR2 YNNKEL (reference sequence). Trimming took 5 bases from V and 0 from J, leaving 14 bases between them. CDR3: CASSSGTAYSNQPQHF. The CDR3 DNA reads TGTGCCAGCAGCTCCGGGACCGCTTATAGCAATCAGCCCCAGCATTTT.

This clonotype has a count of ten or more. The chain combines TRBV6-9 with TRBJ1-6, with 9 bases aligning to TRBD1. Germline V gene lookup returns CDR1 MNHGY and CDR2 SVAAGI. The CDR3 is made up of 20 amino acids. V lost 2 bases, J lost 0 bases, and 11 bases stayed unmatched. The CDR3 sequence: CASSYEGDRAVCSYNSPLHF. In DNA form, the CDR3 reads TGTGCCAGCAGTTATGAGGGGGACAGGGCCGTTTGCTCCTATAATTCACCCCTCCACTTT.

This clonotype has a handful of counts. The chain employs TRBV20-1 and TRBJ1-5; D remains ambiguous. The CDR3 runs to 12 residues. V dropped 5 bases and J dropped 4 bases, with 9 bases sitting between them. Per germline, CDR1 DFQATT and CDR2 SNEGSKA (reference sequence). The CDR3 DNA reads as TGCAGTGCTGACCGCGCTAATCAGCCCCAGCATTTT. This codes for CSADRANQPQHF.